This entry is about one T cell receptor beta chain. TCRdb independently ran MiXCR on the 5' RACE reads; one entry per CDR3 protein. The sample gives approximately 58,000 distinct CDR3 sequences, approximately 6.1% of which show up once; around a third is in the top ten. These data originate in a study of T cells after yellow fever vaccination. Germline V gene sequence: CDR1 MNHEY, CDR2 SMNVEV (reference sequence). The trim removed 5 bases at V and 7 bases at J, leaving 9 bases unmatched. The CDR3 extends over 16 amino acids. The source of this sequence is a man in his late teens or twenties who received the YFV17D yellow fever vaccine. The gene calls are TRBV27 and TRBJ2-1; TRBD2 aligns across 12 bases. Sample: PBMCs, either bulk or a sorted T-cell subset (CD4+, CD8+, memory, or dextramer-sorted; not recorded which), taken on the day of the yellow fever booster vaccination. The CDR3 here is CASSPRTSGDRNEQFF. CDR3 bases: TGTGCCAGCAGTCCAAGGACTAGCGGGGACCGGAATGAGCAGTTCTTC.